This T cell receptor (beta chain) appears in the sequencing data of a study of OX40 agonist ivuxolimab in advanced cancers. V lost 2 bases to trimming and J lost 7 bases, with 7 bases between them. The length of the CDR3 is 13 residues. Germline CDR1 is SGHKS and CDR2 is YYEKEE (reference sequence). Autoimmune disease history or systemic immunosuppression meant exclusion. The study's findings and limits: With doses of 0.1-3.0 mg/kg, partial responders showed among the lowest clonal expansion. Compared with CD4+, CD8+ T cells on average had more expanded clones. A proportion of nonresponders additionally exhibited low normalized T-cell clonal expansion.

The repertoire was sequenced with immunoSEQ multiplex PCR; TCRdb's copy has only in-frame clones and lacks some. The profile covers 70,000 or so clones, with 85% to 90% appearing a single time and about 0.9% taken by the ten largest. In regard to this clone: Its cognate antigen is unknown.

This material consisted of CD4+ or CD8+ T cells sorted from blood, taken in a trial of the OX40 agonist ivuxolimab. The rearrangement uses TRBV5-5 and TRBJ1-6; D not resolved. The source is an adult with an advanced solid tumor such as melanoma, head and neck, liver or kidney cancer. The CDR3 spells CASSLGGNSPLHF. Written as DNA, the CDR3 is TGTGCCAGCAGCTTAGGAGGGAATTCACCCCTCCACTTT.